This TCR beta chain derives from a study of T-cell reconstitution after alpha-beta-depleted transplantation in children (dated by TCRdb to about 2016). Study-level background: Using TCR repertoire profiling, the study quantitatively followed how T-cell immune reconstitution unfolded in children after TCRalphabeta/CD19-depleted allogeneic hematopoietic cell transplantation.

Measured from the cysteine to the phenylalanine, the CDR3 is 18 residues long. Here the CDR3 DNA is all that survives: 54 bases in frame from base 1. From V the trimming removes 5 bases and from J it removes 4 bases, while the gene matches leave 13 bases of the junction unaccounted for. A remark on this clonotype: Its antigen has not been determined. Base qualities are not recorded, but no much larger clone differs from it by a single base.

The library was prepared using PCR. The reads were generated on an Illumina HiSeq 2500. Molecular barcoding was employed in the preparation of TCR libraries, with unique molecular identifiers being used to normalize TCRbeta repertoire quantification. The public reads were run again by TCRdb, first through fastp at Q25 and then through MiXCR, and only productive beta chains were kept. Each CDR3 protein appears once, grouped with its most common genes and DNA. This sample gives hundreds of thousands of distinct CDR3 sequences in total; about a tenth of them show up just once. The ten biggest clones cover around 6.2% of the sample.

This TCR came from a human donor who donated a stem cell graft to a child with acute lymphoblastic leukemia. Recombination joined TRBV12-3 or TRBV12-4 with TRBJ2-2, with 10 bases matching TRBD1. The sample consisted of PBMCs from the stem cell graft donor, taken from the stem cell graft. The nucleotides are TGTGCCAGCAGTCTCGGGACAGGGGCAAAGGCTGGCACCGGGGAGCTGTTTTTT. This is translated as CASSLGTGAKAGTGELFF.